A selection of T cell receptor beta chains follows, all from one sample in a study of cytomegalovirus exposure and HLA in healthy donors. Repertoires were generated with immunoSEQ multiplex PCR, while TCRdb's copy carries only in-frame clones and drops some. The table has a few hundred thousand clones, more than 55% seen once. Sample: PBMCs. These receptor sequences come from a female donor in good health and CMV-seronegative. CDR3s include the opening cysteine and the closing phenylalanine or tryptophan. A D gene is named only where the DNA matches it firmly. Clone size is not always given. Where it is, it says once, few, many or a class for expanded clones.

V gene,clone size,CDR3 length,D gene,J gene,CDR3 protein,CDR3 DNA
TRBV19,.,15,.,TRBJ2-5,CASSSFALSQETQYF,TGTGCCAGTAGTTCGTTTGCGCTATCCCAAGAGACCCAGTACTTC
TRBV7-9,.,15,.,TRBJ2-7,CSSSATGSPRIEQYF,TGTTCCAGCAGCGCCACAGGATCCCCACGGATCGAGCAGTACTTC
TRBV27,once,13,TRBD1,TRBJ1-1,CASRKTGEDEAFF,TGTGCCAGCAGAAAAACAGGGGAGGATGAAGCTTTCTTT
TRBV9,.,12,.,TRBJ2-1,CASSVAYNEQFF,TGTGCCAGCAGCGTAGCATACAATGAGCAGTTCTTC
TRBV9,.,15,.,TRBJ1-4,CASSVEDSTNEKLFF,TGTGCCAGCAGCGTAGAAGACAGTACTAATGAAAAACTGTTTTTT
TRBV5-8,few,15,.,TRBJ1-2,CASSLGVHTNYGYTF,TGTGCCAGCAGCTTGGGAGTCCATACTAACTATGGCTACACCTTC
TRBV28,.,16,TRBD2,TRBJ2-3,CASSLWTSGSPDTQYF,TGTGCCAGCAGTTTATGGACTAGCGGGAGCCCCGATACGCAGTATTTT
TRBV6-1,.,15,.,TRBJ2-1,CASSETAEGYNEQFF,TGTGCCAGCAGTGAAACGGCGGAAGGCTACAATGAGCAGTTCTTC
TRBV21-1,few,14,.,TRBJ1-1,CASSPRDESTEAFF,TGTGCCAGCAGCCCGCGGGACGAGAGTACTGAAGCTTTCTTT
TRBV28,.,13,.,TRBJ2-1,CASRLTGPNEQFF,TGTGCCAGCAGACTCACAGGGCCCAATGAGCAGTTCTTC
TRBV2,once,17,.,TRBJ2-7,CASSEARRTPPSYEQYF,TGTGCCAGCAGTGAAGCGCGAAGGACACCACCCTCCTACGAGCAGTACTTC
TRBV18,.,17,TRBD2,TRBJ2-3,CASSPGLAAISTDTQYF,TGTGCCAGCTCACCGGGACTAGCGGCTATAAGCACAGATACGCAGTATTTT
TRBV9,.,15,TRBD1,TRBJ1-6,CASSPPGQRNSPLHF,TGTGCCAGCAGCCCCCCGGGACAGAGGAATTCACCCCTCCACTTT
TRBV6-5,.,14,.,TRBJ2-7,CASSYSRGHEEQYF,TGTGCCAGCAGTTACTCCAGGGGCCACGAGGAGCAGTACTTC
TRBV9,few,12,.,TRBJ2-3,CASSDYTDTQYF,TGTGCCAGCAGCGACTACACAGATACGCAGTATTTT
TRBV28,.,14,TRBD1,TRBJ1-1,CASSLGTANTEAFF,TGTGCCAGCAGCTTAGGGACAGCGAACACTGAAGCTTTCTTT
TRBV12-5,few,17,.,TRBJ2-6,CASAPPGGPSGANVLTF,TGTGCTAGTGCTCCCCCAGGGGGGCCCTCTGGGGCCAACGTCCTGACTTTC
TRBV5-1,.,13,.,TRBJ1-2,CASSVDTNYGYTF,TGCGCCAGCAGCGTGGACACTAACTATGGCTACACCTTC
TRBV7-8,few,15,TRBD1,TRBJ1-3,CASSLVRGPGNTIYF,TGTGCCAGCAGCTTAGTGAGGGGGCCTGGAAACACCATATATTTT
TRBV4-1,.,14,.,TRBJ2-7,CASSPPSGLGGQYF,TGCGCCAGCAGCCCCCCCTCCGGGCTCGGAGGGCAGTACTTC
TRBV27,few,15,.,TRBJ1-1,CASSLSLSSGDEAFF,TGTGCCAGCAGTTTATCGCTCTCGTCAGGGGACGAAGCTTTCTTT
TRBV19,once,14,.,TRBJ2-1,CASSIWLGAGEQFF,TGTGCCAGTAGTATTTGGTTGGGAGCAGGTGAGCAGTTCTTC
TRBV7-8,.,16,.,TRBJ1-5,CASSLVGGGGNQPQHF,TGTGCCAGCAGCTTAGTCGGGGGGGGTGGCAATCAGCCCCAGCATTTT
TRBV6-6,.,15,.,TRBJ2-7,CASSYGQGWSYEQYF,TGTGCCAGCAGTTACGGGCAGGGGTGGTCCTACGAGCAGTACTTC
TRBV5-1,.,15,TRBD2,TRBJ2-1,CASSLAGGDYNEQFF,TGCGCCAGCAGCTTAGCGGGAGGGGACTACAATGAGCAGTTCTTC
TRBV27,.,12,TRBD1,TRBJ2-1,CASSLTGTVSIF,TGTGCCAGTAGTTTAACCGGGACAGTCTCTATCTTC
TRBV2,.,12,TRBD2,TRBJ2-1,CASTGLAGEQFF,TGTGCCAGCACGGGACTAGCCGGTGAGCAGTTCTTC
TRBV5-1,.,14,TRBD1,TRBJ2-7,CASSLTGGGYEQYF,TGCGCCAGCAGCCTAACAGGGGGCGGCTACGAGCAGTACTTC
TRBV21-1,few,13,.,TRBJ2-7,CASSKRIVYEQYF,TGTGCCAGCAGCAAGAGAATAGTCTACGAGCAGTACTTC
TRBV6-1,.,11,.,TRBJ2-1,CASNIYNEQFF,TGTGCCAGCAATATATACAATGAGCAGTTCTTC
TRBV27,few,12,TRBD2,TRBJ2-7,CASSLTGGEQYF,TGTGCCAGCAGTTTAACGGGGGGCGAGCAGTACTTC
TRBV4-1,few,11,.,TRBJ1-1,CASSRGTEAFF,TGCGCCAGCAGCAGGGGAACTGAAGCTTTCTTT
TRBV4-1,.,18,TRBD2,TRBJ2-2,CASSQGALAGGKTGELFF,TGCGCCAGCAGCCAAGGAGCGCTAGCGGGCGGTAAGACCGGGGAGCTGTTTTTT
TRBV2,.,18,TRBD2,TRBJ2-2,CASSDFERTSGRGGELFF,TGTGCCAGCAGTGACTTCGAGCGGACTAGCGGGAGAGGCGGGGAGCTGTTTTTT